The entry below describes one T cell receptor beta chain. These data are taken from a study of control samples from healthy donors and cancer patients. Germline V lookup: CDR1 SEHNR, CDR2 FQNEAQ (reference sequence). This CDR3 region has 15 residues. The V and J ends lost 0 bases and 0 bases respectively, with 6 bases between them. Method: immunoSEQ multiplex PCR; TCRdb's copy keeps in-frame clones and lacks some. The sample carries 390,000 or so clones, around 90% recorded once. This TCR was sampled from a man aged 40-49 years with head and neck cancer. The sample was PBMCs. V and J are TRBV7-9 and TRBJ2-1; D gene unclear. CDR3 amino acids: CASSLAQGSYNEQFF. For the CDR3, the DNA is TGTGCCAGCAGCTTAGCCCAAGGCTCCTACAATGAGCAGTTCTTC.